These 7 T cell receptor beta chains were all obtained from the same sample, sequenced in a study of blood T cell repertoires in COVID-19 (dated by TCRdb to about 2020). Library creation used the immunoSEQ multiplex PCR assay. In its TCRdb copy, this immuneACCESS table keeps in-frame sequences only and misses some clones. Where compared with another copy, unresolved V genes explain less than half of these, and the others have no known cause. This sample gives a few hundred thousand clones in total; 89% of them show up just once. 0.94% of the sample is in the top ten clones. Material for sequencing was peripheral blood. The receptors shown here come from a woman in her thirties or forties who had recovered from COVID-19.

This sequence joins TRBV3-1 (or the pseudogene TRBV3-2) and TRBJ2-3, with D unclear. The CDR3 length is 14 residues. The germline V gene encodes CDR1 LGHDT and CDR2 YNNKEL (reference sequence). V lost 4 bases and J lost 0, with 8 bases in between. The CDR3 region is CASSRTTSTDTQYF. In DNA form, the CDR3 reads TGTGCCAGCAGCCGAACCACAAGCACAGATACGCAGTATTTT.

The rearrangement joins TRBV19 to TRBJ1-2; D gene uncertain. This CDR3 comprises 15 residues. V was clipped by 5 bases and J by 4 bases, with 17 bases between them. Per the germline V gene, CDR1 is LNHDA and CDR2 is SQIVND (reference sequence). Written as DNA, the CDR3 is TGTGCCAGTAGTGGAGGACTCTCAATCACCTATGGCTACACCTTC. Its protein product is CASSGGLSITYGYTF.

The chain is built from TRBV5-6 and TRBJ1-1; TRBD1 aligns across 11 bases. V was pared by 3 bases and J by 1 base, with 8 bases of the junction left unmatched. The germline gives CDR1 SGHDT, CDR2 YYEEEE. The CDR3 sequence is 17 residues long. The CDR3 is CASSSLGQGASNTEAFF. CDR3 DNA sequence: TGTGCCAGCAGCTCCCTCGGACAGGGGGCGTCGAACACTGAAGCTTTCTTT.

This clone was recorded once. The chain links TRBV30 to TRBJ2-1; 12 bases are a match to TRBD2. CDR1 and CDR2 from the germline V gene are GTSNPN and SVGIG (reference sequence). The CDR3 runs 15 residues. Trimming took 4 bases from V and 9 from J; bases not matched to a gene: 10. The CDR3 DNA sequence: TGTGCCTGGACTAAACCTCCTAGCGGGAGGGGTGAGCAGTTCTTC. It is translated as CAWTKPPSGRGEQFF.

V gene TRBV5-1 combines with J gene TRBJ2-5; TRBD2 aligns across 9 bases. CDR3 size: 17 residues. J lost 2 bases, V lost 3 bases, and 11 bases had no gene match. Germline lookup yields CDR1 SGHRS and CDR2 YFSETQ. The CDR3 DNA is TGCGCCAGCAGCTCGAGTCTTAGCGGGAGCCAACAAGAGACCCAGTACTTC. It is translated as CASSSSLSGSQQETQYF.

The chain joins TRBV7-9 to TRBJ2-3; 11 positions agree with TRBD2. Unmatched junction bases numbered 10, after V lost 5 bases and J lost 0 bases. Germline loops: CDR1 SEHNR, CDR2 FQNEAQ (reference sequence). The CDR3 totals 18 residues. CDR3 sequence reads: CASSPLAGEFGSTDTQYF. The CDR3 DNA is TGTGCCAGCAGCCCACTAGCGGGAGAATTTGGTAGCACAGATACGCAGTATTTT.

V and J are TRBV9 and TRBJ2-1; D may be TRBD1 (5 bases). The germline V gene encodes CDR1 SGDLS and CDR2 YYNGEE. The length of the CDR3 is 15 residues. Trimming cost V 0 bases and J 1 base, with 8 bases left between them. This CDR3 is CASSVGQGSYNEQFF. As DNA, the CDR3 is TGTGCCAGCAGCGTAGGGCAGGGTTCCTACAATGAGCAGTTCTTC.